The 21 T cell receptor beta chains reported below all come from one sample, sequenced in a study of blood T cell repertoires in COVID-19. Libraries were prepared by immunoSEQ multiplex PCR; TCRdb keeps only in-frame clonotypes and omits some of them. This sample carries roughly 200,000 clones, about 84% of them seen once, and the ten largest clones take roughly 18%. Sequencing used peripheral blood. The receptors derive from a person aged 70 to 85 with COVID-19, enrolled during active disease.

The CDR3 region is CASSEHGVNNSPLHF. For the CDR3, the DNA is TGTGCCAGCAGTGAACACGGGGTAAATAATTCACCCCTCCACTTT. The chain uses TRBV6-1 and TRBJ1-6; D ambiguous. Looked up from germline, CDR1 is MNHNS and CDR2 is SASEGT. CDR3 length: 15 residues. V gave up 2 bases and J gave up 5 bases, with 10 bases separating them.

The chain uses TRBV6-5 and TRBJ2-7; D is unresolved. V gave up 7 bases and J gave up 2 bases, with 9 bases separating them. Germline CDR1 is MNHEY and CDR2 is SVGAGI. The CDR3 is 12 amino acids. CDR3 nucleotide sequence: TGTGCCAGCAAGCGCCCGACCTACGAGCAGTACTTC. Translation gives CASKRPTYEQYF.

V gene TRBV6-5 combines with J gene TRBJ1-1; D is uncertain. CDR1 and CDR2 (germline): MNHEY, SVGAGI. This CDR3 spans 14 amino acids. Trimming left V 6 bases short and J 3 bases short, with 14 bases between. The CDR3 DNA is TGTGCCAGCAGCCAAGTCACCGGTTACACTGAAGCTTTCTTT. Translating it yields CASSQVTGYTEAFF.

This chain links TRBV18 with TRBJ2-7; 12 bases are shared with TRBD1. This CDR3 is 16 amino acids long. Germline loops: CDR1 KGHSH, CDR2 LQKENI. Trimming cost V 3 bases and J 5 bases; bases outside gene matches: 8. CDR3 nucleotide sequence: TGTGCCAGCTCACCTCTTGCCGGGACAGGGGGCAACGAGCAGTACTTC. Translated, it gives CASSPLAGTGGNEQYF. The complete variable domain, with remaining parts taken from reference TRBV18 and TRBJ2-7, reads NAGVMQNPRHLVRRRGQEARLRCSPMKGHSHVYWYRQLPEEGLKFMVYLQKENIIDESGMPKERFSAEFPKEGPSILRIQQVVRGDSAAYFCASSPLAGTGGNEQYFGPGTRLTVT.

The genes are TRBV27 and TRBJ2-5; 7 bases align to TRBD1. The junction had 10 bases not matched to a gene; V was cut back by 5 bases and J by 4 bases. This CDR3 is built from 15 residues. Germline V gene lookup returns CDR1 MNHEY and CDR2 SMNVEV (reference sequence). This CDR3 reads CASSKGGSGGETQYF. In DNA form, the CDR3 reads TGTGCCAGCAGTAAAGGGGGCTCTGGGGGAGAGACCCAGTACTTC.

V is TRBV6-1 and J is TRBJ2-7; D is perhaps TRBD1 (5 bases). This CDR3 contains 14 residues. V was trimmed by 3 bases and J by 4 bases, leaving 13 bases between them. The germline CDR1 and CDR2 sequences are MNHNS and SASEGT. The CDR3 DNA is TGTGCCAGCAGTGATCCTGCAGGGCGGTACGAGCAGTACTTC. Protein sequence: CASSDPAGRYEQYF.

The genes are TRBV30 and TRBJ2-5, with 8 bases aligning to TRBD2. This CDR3 contains 14 residues. V dropped 1 base and J dropped 7; count of bases not matched to a gene: 8. Germline loops: CDR1 GTSNPN, CDR2 SVGIG (reference sequence). The chain's CDR3 is CAWSGGAGVGTQYF. The CDR3, as DNA: TGTGCCTGGAGTGGGGGAGCGGGAGTGGGGACCCAGTACTTC.

The V gene is TRBV27, the J gene TRBJ2-7, with a tentative D call TRBD1 (6 bases). Trimming removed 1 base from V and 4 bases from J, with 14 bases in between. The germline V gene has CDR1 MNHEY and CDR2 SMNVEV (reference sequence). The CDR3 sequence is 15 residues long. The DNA for the CDR3 is TGTGCCAGCAGTTTATTAGGGGGATTAGGGTACGAGCAGTACTTC. Residues: CASSLLGGLGYEQYF.

The rearrangement uses TRBV10-3 and TRBJ2-3; 13 bases fit TRBD2. The germline V gene has CDR1 ENHRY and CDR2 SYGVKD. This CDR3 comprises 19 residues. The J segment lost 0 bases and the V segment lost 0 bases, leaving 6 bases of the junction unmatched. Here the CDR3 reads CAISESLTSGGQSTDTQYF. Here the CDR3 DNA reads TGTGCCATCAGTGAGTCTCTGACTAGCGGGGGGCAGAGCACAGATACGCAGTATTTT.

The genes are TRBV7-8 and TRBJ2-1, with a possible D match to TRBD2 (6 bases). V shed 1 base and J shed 0 bases, with 16 bases lying between them. The CDR3 is 18 amino acids. CDR1 is SGHVS, CDR2 FQNEAQ, per germline. The CDR3 bases are TGTGCCAGCAGCTTAGGGCTGGGGCGGGGAAGCTCCTACAATGAGCAGTTCTTC. This encodes CASSLGLGRGSSYNEQFF.

The chain links TRBV19 to TRBJ1-1; D may be TRBD1 (6 bases). The CDR3 runs 13 residues. Looked up from germline, CDR1 is LNHDA and CDR2 is SQIVND (reference sequence). Trimming left V 6 bases short and J 5 bases short, with 13 bases between. The CDR3 nucleotides read TGTGCCAGTAGCCTACAGGGCTCAACTGAAGCTTTCTTT. Translated, it gives CASSLQGSTEAFF.

The chain uses TRBV5-4 and TRBJ2-7; the match to TRBD2 covers 12 bases. The V segment lost 4 bases and the J segment 6 bases; nucleotides outside the gene matches: 8. Germline V CDR1 and CDR2: SGHNT, YYREEE (reference sequence). CDR3 length equals 15 residues. The CDR3 nucleotides are TGTGCCAGCAGCGCCGGGACTAGCGGGCGCGGCGAGCAGTACTTC. This translates into CASSAGTSGRGEQYF. Full variable domain (rest looked up from reference TRBV5-4 and TRBJ2-7): ETGVTQSPTHLIKTRGQQVTLRCSSQSGHNTVSWYQQALGQGPQFIFQYYREEENGRGNFPPRFSGLQFPNYSSELNVNALELDDSALYLCASSAGTSGRGEQYFGPGTRLTVT.

The J gene is TRBJ1-1, the V gene TRBV25-1; D unclear. Germline-derived CDR1 and CDR2 are MGHDK and SYGVNS. The CDR3 extends over 13 amino acids. The V and J ends lost 4 bases and 5 bases respectively, with 11 bases between them. The CDR3 region has the DNA TGTGCCAGCAGTGCCTCGGGGAGGACTGAAGCTTTCTTT. Its translation is CASSASGRTEAFF.

The J gene is TRBJ2-5, the V gene TRBV6-2 or TRBV6-3, with D tentatively TRBD1 (7 bases). This CDR3 region has 14 residues. V shed 2 bases and J shed 7 bases, with 14 bases lying between them. CDR1 and CDR2 from the germline V gene are MNHEY and SVGEGT. This CDR3 reads CASSYGTAGGTQYF. CDR3 in DNA: TGTGCCAGCAGTTACGGGACAGCCGGGGGGACCCAGTACTTC.

The V call is TRBV4-1, the J call TRBJ1-4, with a weak D call TRBD1 (6 bases). Trimming pared 1 base from V and 3 bases from J, leaving 15 bases between. Germline CDR1 and CDR2: MGHRA and YSYEKL. This CDR3 region has 17 residues. The DNA for the CDR3 is TGCGCCAGCAGCCAAGGTTCCGGGGGGCGGTCTAATGAAAAACTGTTTTTT. This encodes CASSQGSGGRSNEKLFF.

The J gene is TRBJ2-7, the V gene TRBV6-5; D call uncertain. In germline, CDR1 is MNHEY, CDR2 SVGAGI. V was cut by 0 bases and J by 0 bases, with 6 bases left in between. CDR3 length: 14 amino acids. CDR3 loop: CASSYSGSSYEQYF. CDR3 DNA: TGTGCCAGCAGTTACTCGGGCAGCTCCTACGAGCAGTACTTC.

The chain links TRBV11-2 to TRBJ2-2; 8 bases fit TRBD1. The CDR3 length is 14 residues. V lost 5 bases, J lost 6 bases, and 5 bases stayed unmatched. Per germline, CDR1 SGHAT and CDR2 FQNNGV. The CDR3 region has the DNA TGTGCCAGCAGCCGGGGGACAGGCCCCGGGGAGCTGTTTTTT. The encoded protein is CASSRGTGPGELFF.

This chain's CDR3 is CASSGRQSLEPLHF. In DNA form, the CDR3 reads TGTGCCAGCAGCGGTCGGCAGAGCCTAGAACCCCTCCACTTT. The chain couples TRBV9 to TRBJ1-6; D not resolved. Germline-derived CDR1 and CDR2 are SGDLS and YYNGEE. The ends were cut back, 3 bases at V and 12 bases at J, with 16 bases in the middle. The CDR3 loop spans 14 amino acids.

V is TRBV14 and J is TRBJ1-2; D perhaps matches TRBD1 (5 bases). The CDR3 loop spans 15 amino acids. From germline, CDR1 is SGHDN and CDR2 FVKESK. V was trimmed by 3 bases and J by 8 bases, leaving 19 bases between them. The CDR3 nucleotides read TGTGCCAGCAGCCAGAGACAGATACCATTTATGGGCTACACCTTC. It translates to CASSQRQIPFMGYTF.

The chain couples TRBV21-1 to TRBJ2-3; the tabulated D call, TRBD1, remains unverified against the DNA. TRBV21-1 is recorded as a pseudogene. CDR3 length: 15 residues. The chain's CDR3 is CARGAARVASDTQYF. CDR3 bases: TGTGCCAGGGGGGCGGCGCGGGTCGCCTCGGATACGCAGTATTTT.

V is TRBV7-3 and J is TRBJ2-1, with 7 bases matching TRBD1. V gave up 1 base and J gave up 3 bases; unmatched junction bases: 6. The germline V gene encodes CDR1 SGHTA and CDR2 FQGTGA. This CDR3 comprises 16 residues. The DNA for the CDR3 is TGTGCCAGCAGCTTAAAGGGCAGGGGGATCTACAATGAGCAGTTCTTC. Encoded protein: CASSLKGRGIYNEQFF.